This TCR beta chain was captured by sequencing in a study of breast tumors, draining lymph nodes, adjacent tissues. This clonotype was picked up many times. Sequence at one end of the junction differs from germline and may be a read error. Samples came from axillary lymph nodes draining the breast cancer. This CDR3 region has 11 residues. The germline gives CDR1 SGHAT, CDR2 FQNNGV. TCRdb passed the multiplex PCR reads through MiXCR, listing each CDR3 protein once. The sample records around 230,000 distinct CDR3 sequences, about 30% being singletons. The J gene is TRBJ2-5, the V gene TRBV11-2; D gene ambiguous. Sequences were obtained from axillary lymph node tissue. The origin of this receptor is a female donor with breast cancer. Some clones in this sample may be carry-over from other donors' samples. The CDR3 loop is CASSLSETPYF. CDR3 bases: TGTGCCAGCAGCCTCAGTGAGACCCCGTACTTC.